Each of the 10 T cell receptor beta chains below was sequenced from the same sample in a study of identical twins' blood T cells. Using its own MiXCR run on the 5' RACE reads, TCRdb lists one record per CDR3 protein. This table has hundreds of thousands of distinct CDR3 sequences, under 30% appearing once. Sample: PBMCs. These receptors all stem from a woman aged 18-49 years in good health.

In nucleotides, the CDR3 is TGCGCCAGCAGCTTCGGGACAGGCGTAAATCAGCCCCAGCATTTT. It specifies CASSFGTGVNQPQHF. The rearrangement uses TRBV5-1 and TRBJ1-5; TRBD1 matches 8 bases. Trimming at V came to 2 bases and at J to 4 bases, leaving 5 bases not matched to a gene. The CDR3 runs to 15 residues. The germline V gene has CDR1 SGHRS and CDR2 YFSETQ.

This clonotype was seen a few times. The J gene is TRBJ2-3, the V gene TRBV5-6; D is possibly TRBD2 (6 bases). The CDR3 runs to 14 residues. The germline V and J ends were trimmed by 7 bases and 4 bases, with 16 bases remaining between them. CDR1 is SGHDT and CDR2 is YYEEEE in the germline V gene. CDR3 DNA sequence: TGTGCCAGCTCCTCGCGGAGGGCGGCAGATACGCAGTATTTT. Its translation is CASSSRRAADTQYF.

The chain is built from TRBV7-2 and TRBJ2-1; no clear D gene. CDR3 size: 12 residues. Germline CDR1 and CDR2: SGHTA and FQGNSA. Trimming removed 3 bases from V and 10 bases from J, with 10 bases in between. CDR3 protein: CASSFASTEQFF. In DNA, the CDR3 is TGTGCCAGCAGCTTCGCGTCAACAGAGCAGTTCTTC. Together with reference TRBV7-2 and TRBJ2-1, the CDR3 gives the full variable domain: GAGVSQSPSNKVTEKGKDVELRCDPISGHTALYWYRQSLGQGLEFLIYFQGNSAPDKSGLPSDRFSAERTGGSVSTLTIQRTQQEDSAVYLCASSFASTEQFFGPGTRLTVL.

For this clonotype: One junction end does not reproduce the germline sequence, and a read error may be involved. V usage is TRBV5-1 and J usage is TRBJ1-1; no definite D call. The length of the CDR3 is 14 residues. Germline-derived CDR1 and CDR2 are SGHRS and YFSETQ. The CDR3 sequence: CASSAANKNTEVFF. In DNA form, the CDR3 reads TGCGCCAGCAGCGCCGCCAACAAGAACACTGAAGTTTTCTTT.

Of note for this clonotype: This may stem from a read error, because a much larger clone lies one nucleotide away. The CDR3 loop is CASSSTRQANQPRHF. CDR3 in DNA: TGTGCCAGCAGTTCCACCCGACAGGCTAATCAGCCCCGGCATTTT. This chain links TRBV6-5 with TRBJ1-5; tentatively, D is TRBD1 (6 bases). The CDR3 has 15 amino acids. The germline V gene encodes CDR1 MNHEY and CDR2 SVGAGI.

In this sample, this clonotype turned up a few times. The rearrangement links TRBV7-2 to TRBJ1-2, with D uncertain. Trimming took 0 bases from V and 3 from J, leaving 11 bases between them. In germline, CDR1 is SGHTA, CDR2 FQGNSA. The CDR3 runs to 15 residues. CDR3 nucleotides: TGTGCCAGCAGCTTAGCGTTGGAGGAGTACTATGGCTACACCTTC. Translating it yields CASSLALEEYYGYTF.

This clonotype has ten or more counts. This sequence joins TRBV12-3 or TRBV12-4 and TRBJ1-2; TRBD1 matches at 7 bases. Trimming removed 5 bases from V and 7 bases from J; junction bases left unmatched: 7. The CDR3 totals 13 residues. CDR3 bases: TGTGCCAGCAGTCCGGGACAGAGTGTTGGCTACACCTTC. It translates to CASSPGQSVGYTF.

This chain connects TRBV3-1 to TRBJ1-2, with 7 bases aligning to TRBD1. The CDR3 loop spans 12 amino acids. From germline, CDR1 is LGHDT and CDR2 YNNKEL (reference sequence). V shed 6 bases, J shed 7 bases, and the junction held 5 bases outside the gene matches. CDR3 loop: CASRRTGAGYTF. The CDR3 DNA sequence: TGTGCCAGCAGACGGACAGGAGCTGGCTACACCTTC.

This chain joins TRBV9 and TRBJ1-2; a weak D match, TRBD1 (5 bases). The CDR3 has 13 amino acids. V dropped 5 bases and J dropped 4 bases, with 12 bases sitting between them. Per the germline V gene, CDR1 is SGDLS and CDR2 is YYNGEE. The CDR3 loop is CASRSGGIYGYTF. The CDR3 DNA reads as TGTGCCAGCAGGAGTGGGGGAATCTATGGCTACACCTTC.

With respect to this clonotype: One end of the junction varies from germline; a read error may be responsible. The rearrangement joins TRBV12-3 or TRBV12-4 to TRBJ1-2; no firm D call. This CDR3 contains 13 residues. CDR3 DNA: TGTTCCAGCAGTTTATCCGAGACGTCTGGCTACACCTTC. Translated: CSSSLSETSGYTF.